The next 16 T cell receptor beta chains were all read from a single sample in a study of spatial heterogeneity in lung cancer. TCRdb recomputed calls from the 5' RACE reads with MiXCR, one row per CDR3 protein. Here the sample spans more than 35,000 distinct CDR3 sequences, 4% to 6% being singletons. The time point denotes: sample taken at primary tumor resection. TCRs were sequenced from unsorted whole RNA of tumor, nontumor lung or PBMC. The specimen was PBMCs, collected at surgery. The receptor set was obtained from a female donor with early-stage non-small cell lung cancer.

Details on this clonotype: The junction departs from the called germline gene at one end, perhaps through a read error. V and J are TRBV4-1 and TRBJ1-4; TRBD1 is a possible D gene (5 bases). CDR3 length: 15 amino acids. CDR1 and CDR2 (germline): MGHRA, YSYEKL. In DNA form, the CDR3 reads TGCGCCAGCAGACGGGACGGTGCAACTAATGAAAAATTGTTTTTT. It encodes CASRRDGATNEKLFF.

At least ten counts were recorded for this clonotype. This chain joins TRBV2 and TRBJ1-5; weak D call: TRBD1 (5 bases). The V gene's germline CDR1 is SNHLY and CDR2 FYNNEI. This CDR3 is built from 13 residues. Deletions cut 1 base from V and 4 bases from J, with 5 bases between. DNA for the CDR3: TGTGCCAGCAGTGAAGACAGGAATCAGCCCCAGCATTTT. Its protein product is CASSEDRNQPQHF. Filled out from reference TRBV2 and TRBJ1-5, the complete variable domain reads EPEVTQTPSHQVTQMGQEVILRCVPISNHLYFYWYRQILGQKVEFLVSFYNNEISEKSEIFDDQFSVERPDGSNFTLKIRSTKLEDSAMYFCASSEDRNQPQHFGDGTRLSIL.

This clonotype was counted at least ten times. V usage is TRBV3-1 and J usage is TRBJ1-4; TRBD1 agrees at 11 bases. With V trimmed by 4 bases and J by 6 bases, 4 bases remained unmatched. Germline V gene sequence: CDR1 LGHDT, CDR2 YNNKEL (reference sequence). The CDR3 is 15 amino acids. The CDR3 DNA is TGTGCCAGCAGCCGATGGACAGGGGGCGATGAAAAACTGTTTTTT. Translated: CASSRWTGGDEKLFF.

This chain uses TRBV6-1 with TRBJ2-3; maybe TRBD1 (5 bases). Germline values: CDR1 MNHNS, CDR2 SASEGT. The CDR3 has 14 residues. Deletions cut 3 bases from V and 4 bases from J, with 11 bases between. The CDR3 loop is CASSDQGFADTQYF. The CDR3 nucleotides read TGTGCCAGCAGTGACCAGGGATTCGCAGATACGCAGTATTTT.

At least ten counts were recorded for this clonotype. This chain connects TRBV20-1 to TRBJ2-1; D is perhaps TRBD2 (6 bases). With 3 bases removed from V and 3 bases from J, the gap between germline ends came to 12 bases. The CDR3 has 14 residues. The germline V gene encodes CDR1 DFQATT and CDR2 SNEGSKA (reference sequence). The CDR3 protein is CSARRRVGYNEQFF. The CDR3 region has the DNA TGCAGTGCTAGGAGGAGGGTGGGCTACAATGAGCAGTTCTTC.

This clonotype was counted ten times or more. CDR3 nucleotide sequence: TGTGCCACCAGTGATCCCGGGACGCCTAAAGGCGAGCAGTTCTTC. Translation gives CATSDPGTPKGEQFF. This chain uses TRBV24-1 with TRBJ2-1; D tentatively reads TRBD1 or TRBD2 (5 bases each). Germline V gives CDR1 KGHDR, CDR2 SFDVKD. The V end lost 3 bases, the J end lost 10 bases, and 18 bases lay between the germline ends. The CDR3 loop spans 15 amino acids.

The CDR3 DNA reads as TGCAGTGCTACCCCGGGAGATACGCAGTATTTT. Its translation is CSATPGDTQYF. This rearrangement joins TRBV20-1 to TRBJ2-3, with no clear D. With 4 bases removed from V and 5 bases from J, the gap between germline ends came to 7 bases. CDR3 size: 11 residues. Germline loops: CDR1 DFQATT, CDR2 SNEGSKA (reference sequence).

The V call is TRBV3-1, the J call TRBJ2-3; no firm D call. The CDR3 totals 13 residues. V was shortened by 1 base and J by 6 bases, with 8 bases between the two germline ends. Germline lookup yields CDR1 LGHDT and CDR2 YNNKEL (reference sequence). CDR3 DNA: TGTGCCAGCAGCCAAGTCCAACAGGATACGCAGTATTTT. Its protein is CASSQVQQDTQYF.

V is TRBV15 and J is TRBJ2-5; possibly TRBD1 or TRBD2 for D (6 bases each). The CDR3 length is 17 residues. The V gene lost 1 base and the J gene lost 4 bases, with 19 bases spanning the gap. Germline CDR1 reads LNHNV; CDR2 reads YYDKDF (reference sequence). CDR3 sequence: CATSRVWGQAEGETQYF. In DNA, the CDR3 is TGTGCCACCAGCAGAGTCTGGGGGCAGGCGGAGGGAGAGACCCAGTACTTC.

This clonotype came up many times. The CDR3 nucleotides are TGTGCAACCGGTCGGGCTAGCAGCACAGATACGCAGTATTTT. Translation: CATGRASSTDTQYF. The V gene is TRBV6-5, the J gene TRBJ2-3; a possible D gene is TRBD2 (5 bases). The CDR3 spans 14 residues. CDR1 MNHEY and CDR2 SVGAGI come from the germline V gene.

The V call is TRBV6-1, the J call TRBJ1-1; TRBD1 matches 9 bases. This CDR3 is 16 amino acids long. CDR1 and CDR2 from the germline V gene are MNHNS and SASEGT. V lost 2 bases, J lost 7 bases, and 11 bases stayed unmatched. The CDR3 DNA sequence: TGTGCCAGCAGTGAATTAGGCCGACAGGGACAGGGTGAAGCTTTCTTT. It codes for CASSELGRQGQGEAFF.

A note on this clonotype: A much more abundant neighbour one base away suggests this may be a read error. The V and J genes are TRBV20-1 and TRBJ1-1, with D perhaps TRBD1 (5 bases). Germline lookup yields CDR1 DFQATT and CDR2 SNEGSKA (reference sequence). The CDR3 sequence is 13 residues long. The germline V and J ends were trimmed by 1 base and 6 bases, with 12 bases remaining between them. CDR3 sequence reads: CSARGGLIAEAFF. The CDR3 nucleotides read TGCAGTGCTAGAGGGGGACTGATTGCTGAAGCTTTCTTT.

This clonotype has ten or more counts. The chain joins TRBV12-3 or TRBV12-4 to TRBJ1-2; 8 nucleotides align to TRBD1. The CDR3 contains 13 residues. V shed 3 bases, J shed 6 bases, and the junction held 3 bases outside the gene matches. This CDR3 is CASSFGQGDGYTF. Written as DNA, the CDR3 is TGTGCCAGCAGTTTCGGACAGGGAGATGGCTACACCTTC.

This clonotype was counted ten times or more. The chain links TRBV12-3 or TRBV12-4 to TRBJ2-2, with D possibly matching TRBD1 (6 bases). The V end lost 6 bases, the J end lost 3 bases, and 11 bases lay between the germline ends. The CDR3 contains 14 residues. The CDR3 loop is CASRLTGDTGELFF. CDR3 nucleotide sequence: TGTGCCAGCAGGTTGACAGGAGACACCGGGGAGCTGTTTTTT.

This clonotype was detected many times. The rearrangement uses TRBV7-2 and TRBJ2-1; the D gene is possibly TRBD2 (5 bases). Trimming shortened V by 4 bases and J by 5 bases, and 9 bases separated the two germline ends. The CDR3 runs to 13 residues. Germline lookup yields CDR1 SGHTA and CDR2 FQGNSA. In nucleotides, the CDR3 is TGTGCCAGCAGCTCCGACTATAACAATGAGCAGTTCTTC. Its protein is CASSSDYNNEQFF.

The table lists this clonotype with a few counts. V is TRBV7-9 and J is TRBJ2-5, with D perhaps TRBD1 or TRBD2 (5 bases each). CDR1 and CDR2 from the germline V gene are SEHNR and FQNEAQ (reference sequence). The CDR3 loop spans 14 amino acids. Trimming took 8 bases from V and 3 from J, leaving 16 bases between them. Here the CDR3 reads CASRRGPGEETQYF. The CDR3 DNA is TGTGCCAGCCGACGGGGACCTGGGGAAGAGACCCAGTACTTC. The full variable domain, completed using reference TRBV7-9 and TRBJ2-5, is DTGVSQNPRHKITKRGQNVTFRCDPISEHNRLYWYRQTLGQGPEFLTYFQNEAQLEKSRLLSDRFSAERPKGSFSTLEIQRTEQGDSAMYLCASRRGPGEETQYFGPGTRLLVL.